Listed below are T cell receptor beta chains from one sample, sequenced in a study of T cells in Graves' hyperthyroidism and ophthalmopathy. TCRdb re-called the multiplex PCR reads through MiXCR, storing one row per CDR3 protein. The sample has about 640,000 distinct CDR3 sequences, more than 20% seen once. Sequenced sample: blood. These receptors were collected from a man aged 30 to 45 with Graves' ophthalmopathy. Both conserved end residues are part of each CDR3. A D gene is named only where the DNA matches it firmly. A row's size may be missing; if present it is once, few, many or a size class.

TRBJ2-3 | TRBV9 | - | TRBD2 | TGTGCCAGCCAGGGAGGGAGGTTGTCCGATACGCAGTATTTT | CASQGGRLSDTQYF
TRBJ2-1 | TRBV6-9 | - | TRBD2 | TGTGCCAGCAGTTACATTGGGACTAGCGGGAAGATGTCTGCCTACAATGAGCAGTTCTTC | CASSYIGTSGKMSAYNEQFF
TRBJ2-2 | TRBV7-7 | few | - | TGTGCTAGCAGCTCCGTCTCTGGGGAGCTGTTTTTT | CASSSVSGELFF
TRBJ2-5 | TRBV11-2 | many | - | TGTGCCAGCAGCTCTATAGTTAAGGGCGGGGAGACCCAGTACTTC | CASSSIVKGGETQYF
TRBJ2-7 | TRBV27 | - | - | TGTGCCAGCAGTTTAGCCAGGGGGGTCTTTCTCGAGCAGTACTTC | CASSLARGVFLEQYF
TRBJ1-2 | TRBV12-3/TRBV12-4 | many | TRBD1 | TGTGCCAGCTCCCCTCCCCCGGGACAGAGAGACTATGGCTACACCTTC | CASSPPPGQRDYGYTF
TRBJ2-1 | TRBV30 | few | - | TGTGCCTGGAGTGTACAAAATGAGCAGTTCTTC | CAWSVQNEQFF
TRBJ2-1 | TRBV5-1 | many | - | TGCGCCAGCAGCTCTGGGGGGAACTACAATGAGCAGTTCTTC | CASSSGGNYNEQFF
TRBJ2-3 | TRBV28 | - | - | TGTGCCAGCAGTCCGGACCTCCGCGAGATAGATACGCAGTATTTT | CASSPDLREIDTQYF
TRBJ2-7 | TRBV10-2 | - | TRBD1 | TGCGCCAGCAGTGATGGCCGGACAGGGTCCTACGAGCAGTACTTC | CASSDGRTGSYEQYF
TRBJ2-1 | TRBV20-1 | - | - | TGCAGTGCTCCCTGGAGCTCCTACAATGAGCAGTTCTTC | CSAPWSSYNEQFF
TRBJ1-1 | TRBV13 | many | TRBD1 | TGTGCCAGCAGCTTGGCCATCACAGGGGGCACTGAAGCTTTCTTT | CASSLAITGGTEAFF
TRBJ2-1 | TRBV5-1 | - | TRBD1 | TGCGCCAGCAGCTTCGACAGGGCGGACAATGAGCAGTTCTTC | CASSFDRADNEQFF
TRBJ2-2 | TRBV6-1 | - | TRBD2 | TGTGCCAGCATTGAGCGGGAGGGCCGGATCGGGGAGCTGTTTTTT | CASIEREGRIGELFF
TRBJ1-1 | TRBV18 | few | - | TGTGCCAGCTCACCGGGACGGATAAACACTGAAGCTTTCTTT | CASSPGRINTEAFF
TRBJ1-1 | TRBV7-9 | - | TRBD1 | TGTGCCAGCAGCATACAGGGGGGAGGAATGAACACTGAAGCTTTCTTT | CASSIQGGGMNTEAFF
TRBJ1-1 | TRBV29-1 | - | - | TGCAGCGTTGAAACGGGAACTGAAGCTTTCTTT | CSVETGTEAFF
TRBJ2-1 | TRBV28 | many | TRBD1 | TGTGCCAGCAGTTCCGGACAGGGGGCGAATGAGCAGTTCTTC | CASSSGQGANEQFF
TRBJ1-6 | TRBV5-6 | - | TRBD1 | TGTGCCAGCAGCGAATGGACAGGTTCTCCCCTCCACTTT | CASSEWTGSPLHF
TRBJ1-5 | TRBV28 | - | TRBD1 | TGTGCCAGCAGTGCAGGGGGGGGCTTGGGCAATCAGCCCCAGCATTTT | CASSAGGGLGNQPQHF
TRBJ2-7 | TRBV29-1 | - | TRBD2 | TGCAGCGTGCATAGCGGGAGTTTTTCCGAGCAGTACTTC | CSVHSGSFSEQYF
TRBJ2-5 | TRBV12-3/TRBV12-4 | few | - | TGTGCCAGCAGCATGGGAGAGACCCAGTACTTC | CASSMGETQYF